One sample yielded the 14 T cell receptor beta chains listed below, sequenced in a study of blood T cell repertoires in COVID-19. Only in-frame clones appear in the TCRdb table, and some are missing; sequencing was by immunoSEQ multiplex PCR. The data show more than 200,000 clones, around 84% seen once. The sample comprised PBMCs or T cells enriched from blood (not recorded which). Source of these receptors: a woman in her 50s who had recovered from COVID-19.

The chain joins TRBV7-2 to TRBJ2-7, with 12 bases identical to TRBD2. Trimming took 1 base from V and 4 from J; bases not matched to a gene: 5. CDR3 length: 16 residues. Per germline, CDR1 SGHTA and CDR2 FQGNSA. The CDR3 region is CASSLGLAGAVYEQYF. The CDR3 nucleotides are TGTGCCAGCAGCTTAGGACTAGCGGGAGCGGTATACGAGCAGTACTTC.

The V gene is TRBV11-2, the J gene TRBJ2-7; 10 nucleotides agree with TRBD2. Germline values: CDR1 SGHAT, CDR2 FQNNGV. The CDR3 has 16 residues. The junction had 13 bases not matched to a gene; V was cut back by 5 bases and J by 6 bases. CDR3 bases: TGTGCCAGCAGCCCCACGGCCCTAGCGGGAGACGGCGAGCAGTACTTC. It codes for CASSPTALAGDGEQYF.

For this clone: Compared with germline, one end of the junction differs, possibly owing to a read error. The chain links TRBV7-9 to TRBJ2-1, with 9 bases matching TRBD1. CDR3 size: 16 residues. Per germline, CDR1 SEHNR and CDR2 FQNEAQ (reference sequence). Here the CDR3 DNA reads TGTGCCAGCAGCTTCCTGGGGACAGGGACCTATAATGAGCAGTTCTTC. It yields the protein CASSFLGTGTYNEQFF.

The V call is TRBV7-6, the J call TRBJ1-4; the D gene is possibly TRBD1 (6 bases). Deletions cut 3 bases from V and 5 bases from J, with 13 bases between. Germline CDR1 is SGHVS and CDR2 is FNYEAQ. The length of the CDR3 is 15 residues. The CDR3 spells CASSFVEGGNEKLFF. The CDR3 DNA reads TGTGCCAGCAGCTTCGTTGAGGGGGGGAATGAAAAACTGTTTTTT. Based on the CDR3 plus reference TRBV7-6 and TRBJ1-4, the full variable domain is GAGVSQSPRYKVTKRGQDVALRCDPISGHVSLYWYRQALGQGPEFLTYFNYEAQQDKSGLPNDRFSAERPEGSISTLTIQRTEQRDSAMYRCASSFVEGGNEKLFFGSGTQLSVL.

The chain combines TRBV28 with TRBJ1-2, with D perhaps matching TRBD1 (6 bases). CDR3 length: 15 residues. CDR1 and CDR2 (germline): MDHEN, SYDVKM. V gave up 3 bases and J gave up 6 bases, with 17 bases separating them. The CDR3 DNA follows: TGTGCCAGCAGTTTCCAGGCAGGGGCGTTGAATGGCTACACCTTC. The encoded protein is CASSFQAGALNGYTF.

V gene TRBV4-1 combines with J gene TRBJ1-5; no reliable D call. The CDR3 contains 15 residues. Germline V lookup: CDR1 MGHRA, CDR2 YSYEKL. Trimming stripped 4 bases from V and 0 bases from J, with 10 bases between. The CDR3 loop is CASSPREDSNQPQHF. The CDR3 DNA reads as TGCGCCAGCAGCCCACGGGAGGATAGCAATCAGCCCCAGCATTTT.

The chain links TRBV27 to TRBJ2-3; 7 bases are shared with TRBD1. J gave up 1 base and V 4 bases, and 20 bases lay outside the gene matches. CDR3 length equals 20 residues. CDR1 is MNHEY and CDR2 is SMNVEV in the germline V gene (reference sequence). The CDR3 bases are TGTGCCAGCAGTTCGGGACAGACCCTAATTCCGCGGTTGGGCACAGATACGCAGTATTTT. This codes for CASSSGQTLIPRLGTDTQYF.

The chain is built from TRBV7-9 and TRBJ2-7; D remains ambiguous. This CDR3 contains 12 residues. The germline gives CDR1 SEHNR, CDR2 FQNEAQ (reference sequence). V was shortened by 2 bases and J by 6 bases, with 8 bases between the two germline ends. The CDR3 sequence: CASSLIPSEQYF. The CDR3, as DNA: TGTGCCAGCAGCTTAATCCCTTCCGAGCAGTACTTC.

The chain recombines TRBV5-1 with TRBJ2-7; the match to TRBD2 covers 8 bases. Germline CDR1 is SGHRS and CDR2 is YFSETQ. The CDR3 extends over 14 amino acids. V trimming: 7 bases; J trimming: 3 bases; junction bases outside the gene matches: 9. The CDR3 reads CASSPGGDLYEQYF. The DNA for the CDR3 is TGCGCCAGCTCGCCGGGGGGGGATCTCTACGAGCAGTACTTC.

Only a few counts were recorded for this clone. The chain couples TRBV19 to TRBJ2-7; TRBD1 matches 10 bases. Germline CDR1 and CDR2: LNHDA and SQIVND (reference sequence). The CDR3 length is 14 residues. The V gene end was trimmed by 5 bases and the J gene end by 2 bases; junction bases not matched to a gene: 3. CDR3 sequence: CASSAGQGTYEQYF. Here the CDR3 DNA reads TGTGCCAGTAGTGCGGGACAGGGGACCTACGAGCAGTACTTC.

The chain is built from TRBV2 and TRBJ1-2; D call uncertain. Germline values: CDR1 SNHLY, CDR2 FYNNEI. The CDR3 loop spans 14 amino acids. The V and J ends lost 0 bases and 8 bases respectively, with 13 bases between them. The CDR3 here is CASSEANRHRGYTF. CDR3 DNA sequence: TGTGCCAGCAGTGAAGCCAACAGACACCGAGGCTACACCTTC.

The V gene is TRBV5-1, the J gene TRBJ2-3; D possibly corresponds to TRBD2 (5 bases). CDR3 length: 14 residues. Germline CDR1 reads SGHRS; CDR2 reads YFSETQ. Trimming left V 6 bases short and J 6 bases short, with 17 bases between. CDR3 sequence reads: CASTLGVPVDTQYF. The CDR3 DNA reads TGCGCCAGCACCCTCGGGGTACCGGTGGATACGCAGTATTTT.

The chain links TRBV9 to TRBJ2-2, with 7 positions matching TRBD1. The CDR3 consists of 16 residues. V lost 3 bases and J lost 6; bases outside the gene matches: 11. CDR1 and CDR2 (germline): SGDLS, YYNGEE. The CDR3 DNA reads TGTGCCAGCAGCGCAGGGGGACAGTTCCATCCCGGGGAGCTGTTTTTT. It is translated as CASSAGGQFHPGELFF.

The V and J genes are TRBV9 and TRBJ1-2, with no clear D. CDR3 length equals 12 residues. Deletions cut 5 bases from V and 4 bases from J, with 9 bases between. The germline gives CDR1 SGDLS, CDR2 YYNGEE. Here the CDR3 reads CASRRGSYGYTF. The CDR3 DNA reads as TGTGCCAGCAGGAGAGGTAGCTATGGCTACACCTTC.